These 9 T cell receptor beta chains originate from one sample sequenced in a study of T cell repertoires in ileal Crohn's disease. Only in-frame clones appear in the TCRdb table, and some are missing; sequencing was by immunoSEQ multiplex PCR. The table shows about 1,500 clones, with about 88% occurring only once. Time point defined: neoterminal ileum biopsy at postoperative endoscopy, about 6 months after surgery. Sequencing was carried out using ileal tissue. Receptors were obtained from an adult with Crohn's disease.

The V gene is TRBV19, the J gene TRBJ2-5, with D perhaps matching TRBD1 (5 bases). The ends were cut back, 9 bases at V and 2 bases at J, with 13 bases in the middle. CDR1 LNHDA and CDR2 SQIVND come from the germline V gene (reference sequence). This CDR3 has 13 amino acids. The CDR3 DNA reads as TGTGCCAGCTCGGACACTGCGCAAGAGACCCAGTACTTC. Encoded protein: CASSDTAQETQYF. Supplemented by reference TRBV19 and TRBJ2-5, the full variable domain reads DGGITQSPKYLFRKEGQNVTLSCEQNLNHDAMYWYRQDPGQGLRLIYYSQIVNDFQKGDIAEGYSVSREKKESFPLTVTSAQKNPTAFYLCASSDTAQETQYFGPGTRLLVL.

The rearrangement links TRBV7-9 to TRBJ2-2; 10 bases line up with TRBD2. V dropped 5 bases and J dropped 1; count of bases not matched to a gene: 1. Germline-derived CDR1 and CDR2 are SEHNR and FQNEAQ (reference sequence). This CDR3 is 15 amino acids long. The CDR3 region is CASSGLAVNTGELFF. The CDR3 DNA is TGTGCCAGCAGCGGACTAGCGGTGAACACCGGGGAGCTGTTTTTT.

The chain employs TRBV4-1 and TRBJ2-7, with 7 bases that match TRBD1. CDR1 and CDR2 (germline): MGHRA, YSYEKL. J was trimmed by 4 bases and V by 0 bases; bases with no gene match: 0. The length of the CDR3 is 13 residues. CDR3 in amino acids: CASSQDRGYEQYF. CDR3 DNA: TGCGCCAGCAGCCAAGACAGGGGGTACGAGCAGTACTTC.

The chain joins TRBV5-1 to TRBJ2-7; D is possibly TRBD1 or TRBD2 (5 bases each). Trimming cost V 0 bases and J 7 bases, with 11 bases left between them. Germline V gives CDR1 SGHRS, CDR2 YFSETQ. The CDR3 extends over 13 amino acids. The CDR3 here is CASSLAQGGEQYF. The CDR3 bases are TGCGCCAGCAGCTTGGCGCAGGGCGGGGAGCAGTACTTC.

This clone was observed a handful of times. The V call is TRBV14, the J call TRBJ2-1; 8 positions match TRBD1. CDR3 length: 16 residues. Germline assignment: CDR1 SGHDN and CDR2 FVKESK. After removal of 2 bases from V and 8 bases from J, the junction contained 11 bases not matched to a gene. The CDR3 sequence: CASSQYGQGLRDEQFF. The CDR3 DNA follows: TGTGCCAGCAGCCAATATGGACAGGGTCTTAGGGATGAGCAGTTCTTC.

The gene calls are TRBV6-5 and TRBJ2-5, with D tentatively TRBD2 (6 bases). The germline V gene encodes CDR1 MNHEY and CDR2 SVGAGI. The length of the CDR3 is 13 residues. Trimming took off 7 bases at V and 3 bases at J, with 12 bases between the two ends. CDR3 DNA: TGTGCCAGCACCCGGGACTCGAAAGAGACCCAGTACTTC. It encodes CASTRDSKETQYF.

This sequence joins TRBV9 and TRBJ1-2; TRBD1 is a possible D gene (6 bases). Germline CDR1 and CDR2: SGDLS and YYNGEE. The CDR3 is 12 amino acids. The V end was cut by 4 bases, the J end by 8 bases, with 12 bases between. CDR3 in amino acids: CASSLGGRGYTF. In DNA form, the CDR3 reads TGTGCCAGCAGCTTAGGGGGTCGAGGCTACACCTTC.

This clone was picked up one time. The V gene is TRBV7-9, the J gene TRBJ2-7, with D possibly being TRBD1 (6 bases). V was clipped by 7 bases and J by 3 bases, with 19 bases between them. This CDR3 has 15 residues. Germline V CDR1 and CDR2: SEHNR, FQNEAQ (reference sequence). This CDR3 reads CASIIIRGRGYEQYF. Here the CDR3 DNA reads TGTGCCAGCATCATAATCAGGGGAAGGGGCTACGAGCAGTACTTC.

This chain uses TRBV11-2 with TRBJ2-2; 10 bases align to TRBD2. CDR1 and CDR2 (germline): SGHAT, FQNNGV. V dropped 5 bases and J dropped 2; count of bases not matched to a gene: 8. The CDR3 is 17 amino acids. Here the CDR3 reads CASSLSASGSNTGELFF. The CDR3 DNA reads TGTGCCAGCAGCCTCTCCGCTAGCGGGAGTAACACCGGGGAGCTGTTTTTT. The full variable domain, in which reference TRBV11-2 and TRBJ2-2 provide the parts outside the CDR3, is EAGVAQSPRYKIIEKRQSVAFWCNPISGHATLYWYQQILGQGPKLLIQFQNNGVVDDSQLPKDRFSAERLKGVDSTLKIQPAKLEDSAVYLCASSLSASGSNTGELFFGEGSRLTVL.